The clone carrying this T cell receptor beta chain was counted ten times or more. TCRdb called the 5' RACE reads again in MiXCR, with one record for every CDR3 protein. Here the sample spans approximately 390,000 distinct CDR3 sequences, approximately 15% being singletons. Trimming took off 6 bases at V and 0 bases at J, with 14 bases between the two ends. CDR1 LNHDA and CDR2 SQIVND come from the germline V gene (reference sequence). The length of the CDR3 is 15 residues. These data come from a study of T-cell memory formation after mild COVID-19. Sequences were obtained from PBMCs or a T cell subset sorted from them (not recorded which). This TCR was recovered from a man aged 18 to 30 who had mild COVID-19 (a few samples of this study predate the infection). Cell type and time point are not known. The J gene is TRBJ1-2, the V gene TRBV19; D may be TRBD1 (5 bases). Here the CDR3 DNA reads TGTGCCAGTAGAATGTTCCAGGGAGCTAACTATGGCTACACCTTC. It yields the protein CASRMFQGANYGYTF.